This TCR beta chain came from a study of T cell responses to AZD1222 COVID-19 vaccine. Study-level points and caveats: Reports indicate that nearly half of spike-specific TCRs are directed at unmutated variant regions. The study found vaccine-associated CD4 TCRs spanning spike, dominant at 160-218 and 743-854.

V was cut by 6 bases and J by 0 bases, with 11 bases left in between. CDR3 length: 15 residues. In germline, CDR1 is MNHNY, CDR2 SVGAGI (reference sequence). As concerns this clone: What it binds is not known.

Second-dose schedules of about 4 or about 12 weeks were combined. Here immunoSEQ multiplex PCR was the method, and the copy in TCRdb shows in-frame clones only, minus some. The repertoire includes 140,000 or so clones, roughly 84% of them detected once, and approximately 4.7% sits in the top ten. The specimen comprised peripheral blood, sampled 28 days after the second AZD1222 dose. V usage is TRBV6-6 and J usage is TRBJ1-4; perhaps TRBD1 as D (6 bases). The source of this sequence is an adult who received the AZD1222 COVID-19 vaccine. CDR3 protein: CASSPGVPTNEKLFF. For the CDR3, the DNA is TGTGCCAGCAGCCCAGGGGTCCCAACTAATGAAAAACTGTTTTTT.